Below, 4 T cell receptor beta chains from the same sample are listed, as sequenced in a study of blood T cell repertoires in COVID-19. Assay: immunoSEQ multiplex PCR; the TCRdb copy retains only in-frame clones and omits some. This sample carries under 300,000 clones, 84% of them seen once, and the ten largest clones take 4% to 4.5%. The sequenced material came from peripheral blood. The receptors were gathered from a man aged 50 to 59 with acute or convalescent COVID-19.

CDR3 DNA sequence: TGTGCCACCAGCAGAGATGGGGGGTGGCAGCCCCAGCATTTT. Translated: CATSRDGGWQPQHF. V gene TRBV15 combines with J gene TRBJ1-5, with a possible D match to TRBD1 (5 bases). V was shortened by 0 bases and J by 7 bases, with 10 bases between the two germline ends. This CDR3 is 14 amino acids long. Germline-derived CDR1 and CDR2 are LNHNV and YYDKDF (reference sequence).

The rearrangement uses TRBV4-1 and TRBJ2-1; no firm D call. The CDR3 runs to 12 residues. Germline V gene data show CDR1 as MGHRA and CDR2 as YSYEKL. V was pared by 6 bases and J by 10 bases, with 13 bases between. CDR3 in amino acids: CASSQNSGEQFF. The CDR3 DNA follows: TGCGCCAGCAGTCAGAACAGTGGAGAGCAGTTCTTC.

The chain combines TRBV2 with TRBJ1-1, with D perhaps TRBD1 (5 bases). The germline V and J ends were trimmed by 2 bases and 7 bases, with 14 bases remaining between them. Germline assignment: CDR1 SNHLY and CDR2 FYNNEI. The CDR3 spans 14 residues. In nucleotides, the CDR3 is TGTGCCAGCAGTGAAATAGACAGAAGTGGTGAAGCTTTCTTT. Protein product: CASSEIDRSGEAFF.

V gene TRBV30 combines with J gene TRBJ1-1; D gene uncertain. The CDR3 covers 14 residues. Germline V CDR1 and CDR2: GTSNPN, SVGIG (reference sequence). V lost 0 bases and J lost 7, with 15 bases in between. The DNA of the CDR3 is TGTGCCTGGAGTGTATTGGGTGGGCAATTTGAAGCTTTCTTT. This translates into CAWSVLGGQFEAFF. Complete variable domain (other parts from reference TRBV30 and TRBJ1-1): SQTIHQWPATLVQPVGSPLSLECTVEGTSNPNLYWYRQAAGRGLQLLFYSVGIGQISSEVPQNLSASRPQDRQFILSSKKLLLSDSGFYLCAWSVLGGQFEAFFGQGTRLTVV.